A selection of T cell receptor beta chains follows, all from one sample in a study of T cell responses to AZD1222 COVID-19 vaccine. Sequenced by immunoSEQ multiplex PCR; TCRdb stores in-frame clones only, minus some. The profile covers tens of thousands of clones, with about four fifths appearing a single time and over 12% taken by the ten largest. The sequencing used peripheral blood, collected 28 days after the second AZD1222 dose. The receptors come from an adult who received the AZD1222 COVID-19 vaccine. The conserved cysteine and the conserved F or W are not part of the CDR3 here. The order of the fields is V gene, J gene, CDR3 protein.

TRBV6-1	TRBJ1-5	ASSEGPDRVVQPQH
TRBV19	TRBJ1-2	ASSIVGGRANGYT
TRBV4-3	TRBJ1-2	ASSQAGVRYGYT
TRBV7-8	TRBJ1-1	ASSSDRGAEAF
TRBV4-1	TRBJ2-7	ASSQDVGPLPYEQY
TRBV12-5	TRBJ1-5	ASGPGQGTNQPQH
TRBV19	TRBJ1-1	ASSILGRGATEAF
TRBV21-1	TRBJ2-7	AIRPGSVGSSYEQY
TRBV18	TRBJ2-1	ASSPPGAAGGNEQF
TRBV10-3	TRBJ1-4	AISATGHRREKLF
TRBV7-2	TRBJ1-2	ASSPNLGYT
TRBV18	TRBJ1-1	ASSPQGLRDTEAF
TRBV7-9	TRBJ1-1	ASSPTPTGQNTEAF
TRBV12-5	TRBJ2-7	ASGLVVGPEQY
TRBV9	TRBJ1-3	ASSVGADFSSGNTIY
TRBV19	TRBJ2-2	ASRSSGVPGELF
TRBV19	TRBJ2-2	ASSSQERGRNTGELF
TRBV5-8	TRBJ1-2	ASSAGRFYGYT
TRBV30	TRBJ1-1	ACSQPHPEAF
TRBV19	TRBJ1-2	ASSILGSYT
TRBV18	TRBJ1-3	ASSLGPGNTIY
TRBV5-4	TRBJ2-2	ASSRNSGSNTGELF
TRBV16	TRBJ1-2	ASSQSGEANYGYT
TRBV14	TRBJ1-4	ASSQALGDKLF
TRBV10-3	TRBJ2-3	AIRGQGTSTDTQY
TRBV4-3	TRBJ1-1	ASSQLPRTEAF
TRBV7-9	TRBJ2-4	ASSLSWAGAPKNIQY
TRBV3-1/TRBV3-2	TRBJ1-6	ASSQATRSSPLH
TRBV7-9	TRBJ2-7	ATSLGLEQY
TRBV25-1	TRBJ2-5	ASRSLAQQETQY
TRBV10-3	TRBJ2-3	AISESEVGDTQY